This T cell receptor (beta chain) is from a study of CD8 T cells in Susac syndrome. From blood CD8+ and CD4+ T cells, TCR beta sequences were generated. An input of roughly 0.5 to 1 ug of RNA was subjected to reverse transcription using random hexamers. TCRdb reanalysed the immunoSEQ multiplex PCR reads using MiXCR and keeps one entry per CDR3 protein. The sample contains about 130,000 distinct CDR3 sequences, 75% to 90% of which appear only once. The trim removed 3 bases at V and 8 bases at J, leaving 9 bases unmatched. CDR3 size: 15 residues. From germline, CDR1 is ENHRY and CDR2 SYGVKD. The material sequenced was CD8+ T cells from PBMCs. This chain uses TRBV10-3 with TRBJ1-2; TRBD1 agrees at 10 bases. The TCR comes from a human donor with multiple sclerosis. CDR3 in DNA: TGTGCCATCAGTGACGGAGACAGGGGGCGAAGCGGCTACACCTTC. Protein sequence: CAISDGDRGRSGYTF.